The source of this TCR beta chain is a study of blood T cell repertoires in COVID-19. The overall study: T cells, B-cell-depleted T cells, or PBMCs supplied cDNA or gDNA.

In the original workflow: Counts of nucleated cells, estimated from reference gene primer amplification, were obtained. Here immunoSEQ multiplex PCR was the method, and the copy in TCRdb shows in-frame clones only, minus some. That table supplies the V and J calls and clone size; D and trimming were determined from the DNA. The repertoire holds 140,000 to 150,000 clones, with approximately 84% as singletons. The sample holds many counts of this clone. The V end was cut by 0 bases, the J end by 6 bases, with 8 bases between. The germline CDR1 and CDR2 sequences are LNHNV and YYDKDF (reference sequence). The CDR3 covers 13 residues.

The sequenced sample consisted of peripheral blood. The V gene is TRBV15, the J gene TRBJ1-2; tentative D call: TRBD1 (5 bases). The receptor was isolated from a human donor in a cohort sampled during active COVID-19. CDR3 nucleotides: TGTGCCACCAGCAGAGAAGAAGGGGATGGCTACACCTTC. It yields the protein CATSREEGDGYTF.